The 23 T cell receptor beta chains listed next were all sequenced from one sample in a study of neurological immune-mediated disorders. TCRdb redid the calling of the 5' RACE reads with MiXCR, one entry per CDR3 protein. The repertoire consists of over 60,000 distinct CDR3 sequences, with about 5.1% occurring once and the leading ten covering around 2.2%. The specimen sequenced was PBMCs. These receptors were collected from a woman aged 70-85 years with multiple sclerosis.

This clonotype was counted at least ten times. V usage is TRBV10-3 and J usage is TRBJ1-5; no clear D. The CDR3 contains 15 residues. The germline gives CDR1 ENHRY, CDR2 SYGVKD. V lost 2 bases and J lost 1, with 9 bases in between. CDR3 DNA: TGTGCCATCAGTGAGGGTGTCGGAAGCAATCAGCCCCAGCATTTT. This gives the protein CAISEGVGSNQPQHF.

This sequence joins TRBV12-3 or TRBV12-4 and TRBJ2-2, with D possibly TRBD1 on 7 matching bases. This CDR3 comprises 14 residues. Between the trimmed V and J ends, which lost 5 bases and 7 bases, there was a span of 14 bases. The CDR3 nucleotides read TGTGCCAGCAGTCCCGCGGGACAGAGCGGGGAGCTGTTTTTT. It is translated as CASSPAGQSGELFF.

This clonotype showed up many times. The chain links TRBV20-1 to TRBJ2-7, with D perhaps matching TRBD2 (6 bases). Germline V gene lookup returns CDR1 DFQATT and CDR2 SNEGSKA (reference sequence). The CDR3 has 14 amino acids. V shed 3 bases and J shed 5 bases, with 17 bases lying between them. The CDR3 sequence is CSARASGLGNEQYF. In DNA form, the CDR3 reads TGCAGTGCTAGGGCCAGCGGGTTGGGCAACGAGCAGTACTTC.

This clonotype has ten or more counts. V gene TRBV10-3 combines with J gene TRBJ1-5, with 8 bases fitting TRBD1. The CDR3 extends over 14 amino acids. Per the germline V gene, CDR1 is ENHRY and CDR2 is SYGVKD. The trim removed 6 bases at V and 6 bases at J, leaving 7 bases unmatched. CDR3 loop: CAISLGTGGQPQHF. CDR3 sequence (DNA): TGTGCCATCAGCTTAGGGACAGGAGGTCAGCCCCAGCATTTT.

This clonotype was seen many times. The chain recombines TRBV6-5 with TRBJ2-7; TRBD1 matches at 8 bases. V lost 0 bases and J lost 5; bases outside the gene matches: 6. Germline values: CDR1 MNHEY, CDR2 SVGAGI. The CDR3 consists of 15 residues. The CDR3 DNA follows: TGTGCCAGCAGTTACTCACAGGGGGTGGGGGACGAGCAGTACTTC. As protein: CASSYSQGVGDEQYF.

There are many counts of this clonotype. V is TRBV20-1 and J is TRBJ2-2, with 10 bases identical to TRBD2. V dropped 2 bases and J dropped 6; count of bases not matched to a gene: 6. The germline V gene has CDR1 DFQATT and CDR2 SNEGSKA (reference sequence). The CDR3 length is 15 residues. In DNA, the CDR3 is TGCAGTGCTAGACGGGCTAGCGGGAGTTCCGGGGAGCTGTTTTTT. Protein: CSARRASGSSGELFF.

This clonotype appeared many times. This chain uses TRBV5-5 with TRBJ1-4; 8 nucleotides align to TRBD1. J was trimmed by 7 bases and V by 4 bases; bases with no gene match: 9. In germline, CDR1 is SGHKS, CDR2 YYEKEE (reference sequence). The CDR3 spans 15 residues. The CDR3 nucleotides are TGTGCCAGCAGCAAGGACAGGGTGAGGAGTGAAAAACTGTTTTTT. It specifies CASSKDRVRSEKLFF.

The table lists this clonotype with many counts. The rearrangement uses TRBV5-8 and TRBJ1-2, with unresolved D. CDR1 and CDR2 from the germline V gene are SGHTS and YDEGEE. The CDR3 consists of 13 residues. V dropped 5 bases and J dropped 4 bases, with 12 bases sitting between them. CDR3 sequence (DNA): TGTGCCAGCAGGGACCCTCGAGCCTATGGCTACACCTTC. Amino acids: CASRDPRAYGYTF.

At least ten counts were recorded for this clonotype. The chain has TRBV7-2 and TRBJ2-5; 11 bases match TRBD1. V dropped 5 bases and J dropped 4; count of bases not matched to a gene: 3. Per the germline V gene, CDR1 is SGHTA and CDR2 is FQGNSA. The CDR3 spans 14 residues. This CDR3 reads CASSTGTGGETQYF. CDR3 nucleotides: TGTGCCAGCAGCACCGGGACAGGGGGAGAGACCCAGTACTTC.

Here the CDR3 DNA reads TGTGCCAGCGGGAGGGCGAGTAGCAATCAGCCCCAGCATTTT. This encodes CASGRASSNQPQHF. This chain joins TRBV5-6 and TRBJ1-5; D unclear. Trimming cost V 7 bases and J 0 bases, with 11 bases left between them. This CDR3 is built from 14 residues. Germline values: CDR1 SGHDT, CDR2 YYEEEE.

This clonotype was observed many times. The chain joins TRBV6-5 to TRBJ1-1; TRBD1 matches at 7 bases. The CDR3 has 13 amino acids. After removal of 7 bases from V and 7 bases from J, the junction contained 9 bases not matched to a gene. The germline CDR1 and CDR2 sequences are MNHEY and SVGAGI. The CDR3 DNA is TGTGCCAGCACCCCGACAGGGACGGGTGAAGCTTTCTTT. It translates to CASTPTGTGEAFF.

This clonotype was detected once. Being one base from a much bigger clone, this may be a read error. V usage is TRBV12-3 or TRBV12-4 and J usage is TRBJ2-7; TRBD2 might be the D (6 bases). The length of the CDR3 is 15 residues. CDR3 sequence: CASSFEGGPSYAQYF. Written as DNA, the CDR3 is TGTGCCAGCAGTTTCGAAGGAGGGCCCTCTTACGCGCAGTACTTC.

This clonotype was seen repeatedly, ten times or more. This rearrangement joins TRBV5-1 to TRBJ2-7, with D maybe TRBD1 (6 bases). This CDR3 contains 14 residues. Germline CDR1 is SGHRS and CDR2 is YFSETQ. Trimming stripped 4 bases from V and 2 bases from J, with 13 bases between. CDR3 sequence: CASSEQGTPYEQYF. CDR3 bases: TGCGCCAGCAGCGAACAGGGAACCCCCTACGAGCAGTACTTC.

This clonotype showed up many times. The chain has TRBV2 and TRBJ2-2; 7 nucleotides align to TRBD1. The CDR3 is 14 amino acids. The ends lost 7 bases at V and 0 bases at J; junction bases unmatched: 2. The germline V gene has CDR1 SNHLY and CDR2 FYNNEI. CDR3 in DNA: TGTGCCAGCATCGGGACAGCGAACACCGGGGAGCTGTTTTTT. Translating it yields CASIGTANTGELFF.

This clonotype occurred many times. This chain connects TRBV5-5 to TRBJ2-3; D gene uncertain. CDR1 is SGHKS and CDR2 is YYEKEE in the germline V gene (reference sequence). Between the trimmed V and J ends, which lost 0 bases and 4 bases, there was a span of 3 bases. This CDR3 comprises 12 residues. CDR3 sequence: CASSLEADTQYF. CDR3 bases: TGTGCCAGCAGCTTGGAGGCAGATACGCAGTATTTT.

This clonotype was detected many times. The V and J genes are TRBV4-1 and TRBJ1-2; 11 positions agree with TRBD1. J was trimmed by 5 bases and V by 4 bases; bases with no gene match: 9. CDR3 length equals 16 residues. In germline, CDR1 is MGHRA, CDR2 YSYEKL. CDR3 protein: CASSPGQGALGYGYTF. The CDR3 DNA reads TGCGCCAGCAGCCCCGGACAGGGGGCTCTGGGTTATGGCTACACCTTC.

This clonotype was seen at least ten times. The chain carries TRBV20-1 and TRBJ2-3, with 7 bases lining up with TRBD2. V lost 6 bases, J lost 4 bases, and 10 bases stayed unmatched. The length of the CDR3 is 14 residues. Looked up from germline, CDR1 is DFQATT and CDR2 is SNEGSKA (reference sequence). The CDR3 DNA reads TGCAGTGCCCCGGGACTACTAGACGCAGATACGCAGTATTTT. It translates to CSAPGLLDADTQYF.

V gene TRBV21-1 combines with J gene TRBJ1-2. TRBV21-1 is a documented pseudogene. This CDR3 is 10 amino acids long. For the CDR3, the DNA is TGTGCCAGCAGCAGCCAACACTACACCTTC. This translates into CASSSQHYTF.

The table lists this clonotype with many counts. The rearrangement joins TRBV7-2 to TRBJ1-1, with a weak D call TRBD1 (6 bases). Germline V gives CDR1 SGHTA, CDR2 FQGNSA. The V end was cut by 3 bases, the J end by 4 bases, with 18 bases between. CDR3 size: 16 residues. CDR3 DNA sequence: TGTGCCAGCAGCTTGGAAGGATACGGGGGCTTCACTGAAGCTTTCTTT. Protein: CASSLEGYGGFTEAFF.

At least ten counts were recorded for this clonotype. J is TRBJ2-3 and V is TRBV5-1, with D uncertain. Germline-derived CDR1 and CDR2 are SGHRS and YFSETQ. The CDR3 runs 13 residues. The ends were cut back, 5 bases at V and 2 bases at J, with 9 bases in the middle. Here the CDR3 DNA reads TGCGCCAGCAGTGAGGTTAACACAGATACGCAGTATTTT. Protein product: CASSEVNTDTQYF.

This clonotype has at least ten counts. V and J are TRBV7-9 and TRBJ1-2; D is unresolved. V lost 1 base and J lost 3, with 6 bases in between. Germline CDR1 reads SEHNR; CDR2 reads FQNEAQ (reference sequence). This CDR3 contains 13 residues. The chain's CDR3 is CASSLVEDYGYTF. The DNA for the CDR3 is TGTGCCAGCAGCTTAGTTGAGGACTATGGCTACACCTTC. Looking up the rest from reference TRBV7-9 and TRBJ1-2 gives the full variable domain: DTGVSQNPRHKITKRGQNVTFRCDPISEHNRLYWYRQTLGQGPEFLTYFQNEAQLEKSRLLSDRFSAERPKGSFSTLEIQRTEQGDSAMYLCASSLVEDYGYTFGSGTRLTVV.

This clonotype came up many times. This chain uses TRBV7-6 with TRBJ2-1; 9 bases match TRBD2. V lost 3 bases to trimming and J lost 3 bases; unmatched junction nucleotides: 3. The length of the CDR3 is 15 residues. Looked up from germline, CDR1 is SGHVS and CDR2 is FNYEAQ. CDR3 residues: CASSFSGSDYNEQFF. The CDR3 bases are TGTGCCAGCAGCTTTAGCGGGAGTGACTACAATGAGCAGTTCTTC.

This clonotype was seen ten or more times. The V call is TRBV6-5, the J call TRBJ1-3, with D tentatively TRBD1 (5 bases). Germline assignment: CDR1 MNHEY and CDR2 SVGAGI. The CDR3 is 15 amino acids. The V end lost 6 bases, the J end lost 3 bases, and 15 bases lay between the germline ends. This chain's CDR3 is CASRSQGFDGNTIYF. CDR3 coding DNA: TGTGCCAGCAGATCTCAGGGATTTGATGGAAACACCATATATTTT.